Shown below are 22 T cell receptor beta chains from a single sample sequenced in a study of shared clonotypes between healthy human individuals (TCRdb year 2020). To prepare the library, the immunoSEQ multiplex PCR assay was applied. The table was pulled from immuneACCESS by TCRdb, which kept in-frame rearrangements only. Such tables lose some clones; where checked, under half of the loss comes from unresolved V genes, and the rest has no known cause. In all, the sample holds about a million clones, and about 80% of those were seen once. Of the sample, 1.4% to 1.5% is held by the ten largest clones. Sequences were obtained from memory CD4+ T cells sorted from blood. This specimen's cell subset or site label, interpreted: CD45RA-negative fraction. The receptors were gathered from a man between 18 and 29 years old in good health.

This chain joins TRBV11-1 and TRBJ2-1, with 9 nucleotides matching TRBD1. This CDR3 spans 15 amino acids. The ends lost 5 bases at V and 7 bases at J; junction bases unmatched: 9. Per the germline V gene, CDR1 is SGHAT and CDR2 is FQDESV (reference sequence). In DNA form, the CDR3 reads TGTGCCAGCAGCCTCTCCAGGACAGGGGTGAATGAGCAGTTCTTC. Amino acids: CASSLSRTGVNEQFF.

This clone appeared a few times. The chain employs TRBV7-2 and TRBJ2-1; the match to TRBD1 covers 7 bases. The CDR3 length is 14 residues. J lost 5 bases, V lost 5 bases, and 6 bases had no gene match. From germline, CDR1 is SGHTA and CDR2 FQGNSA. CDR3 DNA: TGTGCCAGCAGCAAGACAGGGCTGGACAATGAGCAGTTCTTC. Protein product: CASSKTGLDNEQFF.

This chain uses TRBV5-4 with TRBJ2-3; weak D call: TRBD2 (7 bases). V was pared by 4 bases and J by 3 bases, with 12 bases between. Germline CDR1 reads SGHNT; CDR2 reads YYREEE (reference sequence). CDR3 length: 14 residues. CDR3: CASSEGGPTDTQYF. CDR3 DNA sequence: TGTGCCAGCAGCGAGGGGGGGCCAACAGATACGCAGTATTTT. The complete variable domain, with remaining parts taken from reference TRBV5-4 and TRBJ2-3, reads ETGVTQSPTHLIKTRGQQVTLRCSSQSGHNTVSWYQQALGQGPQFIFQYYREEENGRGNFPPRFSGLQFPNYSSELNVNALELDDSALYLCASSEGGPTDTQYFGPGTRLTVL.

CDR3 bases: TGTGCCAGCAGACCGGGCATAGGACAGCACAATCAGCCCCAGCATTTT. This gives the protein CASRPGIGQHNQPQHF. The chain combines TRBV28 with TRBJ1-5; weak D call: TRBD1 (6 bases). This CDR3 has 16 residues. Trimming removed 6 bases from V and 3 bases from J, with 18 bases in between. Germline values: CDR1 MDHEN, CDR2 SYDVKM.

V gene TRBV5-8 combines with J gene TRBJ2-7, with 9 bases matching TRBD1. The V gene end was trimmed by 2 bases and the J gene end by 5 bases; junction bases not matched to a gene: 8. Looked up from germline, CDR1 is SGHTS and CDR2 is YDEGEE. The CDR3 spans 15 residues. The CDR3 bases are TGTGCCAGCAGCTTTTGGGGACAGGGAGGCAACGAGCAGTACTTC. Residues: CASSFWGQGGNEQYF.

The CDR3 DNA sequence: TGTGCCAGCAGCCAAAGACTAGCGGGGGAGAGCTCCTACAATGAGCAGTTCTTC. It translates to CASSQRLAGESSYNEQFF. The chain couples TRBV11-2 to TRBJ2-1, with 12 bases fitting TRBD2. The CDR3 has 18 amino acids. V trimming: 5 bases; J trimming: 0 bases; junction bases outside the gene matches: 8. Germline CDR1 is SGHAT and CDR2 is FQNNGV.

Turning to this clone: Other DNA sequences in this sample translate to the same CDR3. The V gene is TRBV5-1, the J gene TRBJ2-7; TRBD1 matches at 10 bases. The CDR3 sequence is 14 residues long. The germline V gene encodes CDR1 SGHRS and CDR2 YFSETQ. V lost 4 bases to trimming and J lost 3 bases; unmatched junction nucleotides: 4. CDR3 protein: CASSSRDRGYEQYF. The DNA for the CDR3 is TGCGCCAGCAGCAGCCGGGACAGGGGCTACGAGCAGTACTTC.

This chain links TRBV2 with TRBJ2-7; 7 positions agree with TRBD1. V dropped 4 bases and J dropped 3; count of bases not matched to a gene: 3. CDR3 size: 13 residues. Germline lookup yields CDR1 SNHLY and CDR2 FYNNEI. CDR3 protein: CASSVGTDYEQYF. CDR3 DNA sequence: TGTGCCAGCAGTGTAGGGACAGACTACGAGCAGTACTTC.

V usage is TRBV2 and J usage is TRBJ2-5; D is ambiguous. The CDR3 has 13 amino acids. Germline V CDR1 and CDR2: SNHLY, FYNNEI. The ends were cut back, 6 bases at V and 5 bases at J, with 13 bases in the middle. The chain's CDR3 is CASSREEGETQYF. The DNA for the CDR3 is TGTGCCAGCAGCCGCGAGGAAGGGGAGACCCAGTACTTC.

The chain couples TRBV11-2 to TRBJ2-3; weak D call: TRBD2 (6 bases). The CDR3 sequence is 16 residues long. The germline gives CDR1 SGHAT, CDR2 FQNNGV. V lost 1 base, J lost 2 bases, and 13 bases lay in between. For the CDR3, the DNA is TGTGCCAGCAGCTTAGGCTCTAGCGTACCCACAGATACGCAGTATTTT. This sequence encodes CASSLGSSVPTDTQYF.

This clone was seen once. This chain joins TRBV30 and TRBJ2-5; D is unclear. Germline V gene lookup returns CDR1 GTSNPN and CDR2 SVGIG (reference sequence). V lost 1 base, J lost 8 bases, and 14 bases lay in between. The CDR3 runs to 13 residues. The CDR3 region has the DNA TGTGCCTGGAGTGCCGGTGTTGGGATCACCCAGTACTTC. It yields the protein CAWSAGVGITQYF.

V is TRBV29-1 and J is TRBJ2-5, with D possibly matching TRBD2 (6 bases). V lost 1 base to trimming and J lost 5 bases, with 8 bases between them. Germline V gives CDR1 SQVTM, CDR2 ANQGSEA. The CDR3 sequence is 12 residues long. The CDR3 DNA follows: TGCAGCGTTGAAGCGGGGGATGAGACCCAGTACTTC. It translates to CSVEAGDETQYF.

CDR3 loop: CASRSVGKPQETQYF. The CDR3 DNA sequence: TGCGCCAGCAGAAGTGTTGGGAAGCCCCAAGAGACCCAGTACTTC. This chain links TRBV5-1 with TRBJ2-5; D remains unclear. The germline CDR1 and CDR2 sequences are SGHRS and YFSETQ. This CDR3 spans 15 amino acids. Trimming left V 5 bases short and J 1 base short, with 15 bases between. Full variable domain (missing parts from reference TRBV5-1 and TRBJ2-5): KAGVTQTPRYLIKTRGQQVTLSCSPISGHRSVSWYQQTPGQGLQFLFEYFSETQRNKGNFPGRFSGRQFSNSRSEMNVSTLELGDSALYLCASRSVGKPQETQYFGPGTRLLVL.

The V and J genes are TRBV7-2 and TRBJ2-3; D not resolved. The CDR3 sequence is 12 residues long. Germline CDR1 SGHTA, CDR2 FQGNSA. V lost 5 bases, J lost 9 bases, and 12 bases lay in between. CDR3 amino acids: CASSDSWSTQYF. The CDR3 DNA reads as TGTGCCAGCAGCGATAGCTGGTCCACGCAGTATTTT.

The V and J genes are TRBV9 and TRBJ2-1; D remains unclear. The CDR3 consists of 14 residues. The V gene's germline CDR1 is SGDLS and CDR2 YYNGEE. The V and J ends lost 7 bases and 4 bases respectively, with 15 bases between them. The CDR3 DNA reads TGTGCCAGCGCTGGAGACACCTCTTACAATGAGCAGTTCTTC. Its translation: CASAGDTSYNEQFF.

This chain joins TRBV6-6 and TRBJ1-1; 10 nucleotides align to TRBD1. This CDR3 comprises 14 residues. V was pared by 10 bases and J by 3 bases, with 8 bases of the junction left unmatched. Per germline, CDR1 MNHNY and CDR2 SVGAGI (reference sequence). For the CDR3, the DNA is TGTGCCACCGGGACAGGGGAAATACACACTGAAGCTTTCTTT. Protein product: CATGTGEIHTEAFF.

This CDR3 is CASSVLVLSGANVLTF. As DNA, the CDR3 is TGTGCCAGCAGCGTACTAGTCCTCTCTGGGGCCAACGTCCTGACTTTC. The chain couples TRBV9 to TRBJ2-6; D gene unclear. This CDR3 comprises 16 residues. Per germline, CDR1 SGDLS and CDR2 YYNGEE. Trimming stripped 1 base from V and 0 bases from J, with 8 bases between.

The chain has TRBV27 and TRBJ2-1; 7 bases map to TRBD1. The CDR3 contains 15 residues. With V trimmed by 0 bases and J by 10 bases, 9 bases remained unmatched. Germline V gene lookup returns CDR1 MNHEY and CDR2 SMNVEV (reference sequence). The CDR3 region has the DNA TGTGCCAGCAGTTTATCGAGGGGGCCGATGAGGGAGCAGTTCTTC. Translating gives CASSLSRGPMREQFF.

The rearrangement joins TRBV12-1 to TRBJ2-2. TRBV12-1 is deemed a pseudogene. This CDR3 contains 12 residues. The CDR3 bases are TGTGCCAGCAGCTTTGCTCCCGGGGAGCTGTTTTTT. This translates into CASSFAPGELFF.

The chain combines TRBV5-5 with TRBJ2-1, with 12 nucleotides matching TRBD2. V lost 4 bases to trimming and J lost 15 bases; unmatched junction nucleotides: 14. CDR1 is SGHKS, CDR2 YYEKEE, per germline (reference sequence). This CDR3 is 15 amino acids long. CDR3 protein: CASSVSTSGSLTGFF. The DNA of the CDR3 is TGTGCCAGCAGCGTATCGACTAGCGGGAGCCTGACTGGGTTCTTC.

This CDR3 reads CASRQGEGRGYTF. CDR3 DNA: TGTGCCAGCAGACAGGGTGAGGGCCGCGGCTACACCTTC. V is TRBV28 and J is TRBJ1-2; possibly TRBD1 for D (6 bases). Germline V gene lookup returns CDR1 MDHEN and CDR2 SYDVKM. Trimming took off 6 bases at V and 8 bases at J, with 16 bases between the two ends. The CDR3 sequence is 13 residues long.

The chain uses TRBV5-4 and TRBJ2-2; no firm D call. CDR1 is SGHNT, CDR2 YYREEE, per germline (reference sequence). The CDR3 covers 14 residues. The germline V and J ends were trimmed by 2 bases and 3 bases, with 8 bases remaining between them. CDR3 sequence reads: CASSFSPDTGELFF. In nucleotides, the CDR3 is TGTGCCAGCAGCTTTTCCCCGGACACCGGGGAGCTGTTTTTT.